This TCR beta chain was recorded in a study of shared clonotypes between healthy human individuals. Losses at the gene ends were 5 bases for V and 6 bases for J; bases not matched to a gene: 7. In germline, CDR1 is SEHNR, CDR2 FQNEAQ (reference sequence). The CDR3 covers 14 residues. Each subset's genomic DNA was shared equally among a number of immunoSEQ plates. The method was immunoSEQ multiplex PCR; TCRdb's version includes in-frame clones alone and lacks a portion of them. The sample includes around 200,000 clones, 65% to 70% seen only once; the top ten take more than 9%. The clonotype was recovered from a man between 25 and 39 years old in good health. The sample was memory CD4+ T cells sorted from blood. Subset here: CD45RA-negative fraction. The rearrangement links TRBV7-9 to TRBJ2-1, with 7 bases identical to TRBD2. CDR3 protein: CASSRAGPGNEQFF. DNA for the CDR3: TGTGCCAGCAGCAGAGCGGGACCAGGCAATGAGCAGTTCTTC.